The entry below describes one TCR beta chain. Clones were sequenced by immunoSEQ multiplex PCR, and TCRdb holds only the in-frame ones, with some missing. The data contain about 14,000 clones, roughly 80% of them singletons. V was trimmed by 4 bases and J by 3 bases, leaving 19 bases between them. The CDR3 extends over 16 amino acids. The germline V gene has CDR1 MNHEY and CDR2 SVGAGI. The sample is drawn from a study of PD-1 blockade in classical Hodgkin lymphoma. Every patient experienced relapse after autologous stem cell transplantation, and brentuximab vedotin exposure varied. The rearrangement links TRBV6-5 to TRBJ2-7; D perhaps matches TRBD1 (6 bases). Sample: peripheral blood mononuclear cells (PBMCs), taken at baseline. This clonotype was obtained from a human donor with classical Hodgkin lymphoma. CDR3 nucleotides: TGTGCCAGCAGTTCGTTACAGGGTCTTGGGGTCTACGAGCAGTACTTC. Its translation is CASSSLQGLGVYEQYF.